This TCR beta chain comes out of a study of OX40 agonist ivuxolimab in advanced cancers. Study-wide background: Treatment received earlier with anti-PD-1, anti-PD-L1 or anti-CTLA-4 agents was allowed, and around 40% had some. Three individuals attained partial responses, comprising one hepatocellular carcinoma case and two cutaneous melanoma cases.

With regard to this clone: Its target is not known.

The table came from immunoSEQ multiplex PCR; TCRdb's copy has only in-frame clones and leaves some out. The sample shows around 95,000 clones, 85% to 95% of them seen only once. Germline CDR1 reads SGHRS; CDR2 reads YFSETQ. This CDR3 is built from 16 residues. V lost 4 bases, J lost 5 bases, and 8 bases stayed unmatched. Whole-study findings and limits: Some of the lowest clonal expansion was seen in partial responders at 0.1-3.0 mg/kg.

The sequenced sample was CD4+ or CD8+ T cells sorted from blood, obtained in a trial of the OX40 agonist ivuxolimab. V and J are TRBV5-1 and TRBJ2-1; 11 nucleotides match TRBD2. This TCR was sampled from an adult with an advanced solid tumor such as melanoma, head and neck, liver or kidney cancer. CDR3: CASSRLGTSGNNEQFF. For the CDR3, the DNA is TGCGCCAGCAGCCGTCTTGGGACTAGCGGCAACAATGAGCAGTTCTTC.